These 5 T cell receptor beta chains came from one sample sequenced in a study of T cells in Graves' hyperthyroidism and ophthalmopathy. Amplified regions were TCR beta CDR3 sequences from RNA transcripts. Primed by the HTBI set, a first-round RT-PCR was run on the TCR CDR3. Using its own MiXCR run on the multiplex PCR reads, TCRdb lists one record per CDR3 protein. Of about half a million distinct CDR3 sequences in the sample, just under 20% are singletons; the top ten hold roughly 50%. Material for sequencing was blood. Every receptor here comes from a man between 35 and 55 years old with Graves' ophthalmopathy.

This clonotype was detected only a few times. This chain uses TRBV7-6 with TRBJ2-1, with 8 bases identical to TRBD2. The CDR3 spans 15 residues. Germline CDR1 SGHVS, CDR2 FNYEAQ. V was pared by 5 bases and J by 8 bases, with 11 bases of the junction left unmatched. The CDR3 region is CASSGRGGDKDEQFF. CDR3 DNA sequence: TGTGCCAGCAGCGGACGGGGGGGGGATAAGGATGAGCAGTTCTTC.

A few counts support this clonotype. CDR3 loop: CAIRLAAYNEQFF. CDR3 in DNA: TGTGCCATCAGACTAGCGGCTTACAATGAGCAGTTCTTC. This chain uses TRBV10-3 with TRBJ2-1; 8 nucleotides line up with TRBD2. From germline, CDR1 is ENHRY and CDR2 SYGVKD. The V and J ends lost 6 bases and 4 bases, in that order; junction bases with no gene match: 2. The CDR3 is 13 amino acids.

The chain employs TRBV5-1 and TRBJ1-2; 12 bases agree with TRBD1. The germline CDR1 and CDR2 sequences are SGHRS and YFSETQ. This CDR3 spans 16 amino acids. V shed 4 bases and J 4 bases; nucleotides not matched to a gene: 8. The CDR3 DNA sequence: TGCGCCAGCAGCCCTGGGACAGGGGGCGACGGCTATGGCTACACCTTC. Protein: CASSPGTGGDGYGYTF.

V and J are TRBV25-1 and TRBJ2-1, with D possibly matching TRBD2 (5 bases). The germline gives CDR1 MGHDK, CDR2 SYGVNS. Trimming removed 7 bases from V and 4 bases from J, with 11 bases in between. The CDR3 extends over 13 amino acids. Here the CDR3 DNA reads TGTGCCAGCAAACGGGAAAGGTACAATGAGCAGTTCTTC. Its translation: CASKRERYNEQFF.

This clonotype was detected ten times or more. CDR3 DNA: TGTGCCTGGAGTGTATTCGGGACCGATTCCTACGAGCAGTACTTC. Residues: CAWSVFGTDSYEQYF. This chain joins TRBV30 and TRBJ2-7; either TRBD1 or TRBD2 may supply D (5 bases each). The V gene lost 0 bases and the J gene lost 1 base, with 13 bases spanning the gap. The germline V gene has CDR1 GTSNPN and CDR2 SVGIG (reference sequence). The CDR3 is 15 amino acids.